A single sample gave rise to the 10 T cell receptor beta chains below, sequenced in a study of blood T cells in healthy people across ages. A second PCR, run for roughly 7 to 11 cycles, used a sample-barcoded 5' primer plus a J-beta primer mix. TCRdb analysed the 5' RACE reads with MiXCR anew, one entry per CDR3 protein. The data contain about 1.5 million distinct CDR3 sequences, roughly 43% of them singletons. Sequencing used blood. These receptors were obtained from a woman younger than 35 in good health.

This clonotype was seen once. The J gene is TRBJ1-3, the V gene TRBV9; no definite D call. The CDR3 is 16 amino acids. Germline CDR1 reads SGDLS; CDR2 reads YYNGEE. V shed 3 bases and J shed 4 bases, with 17 bases lying between them. The CDR3 loop reads CASSASLIGSGNTIYF. In DNA form, the CDR3 reads TGTGCCAGCAGCGCAAGCCTGATAGGGTCAGGAAACACCATATATTTT. The full variable domain, with the rest looked up from reference TRBV9 and TRBJ1-3, is DSGVTQTPKHLITATGQRVTLRCSPRSGDLSVYWYQQSLDQGLQFLIQYYNGEERAKGNILERFSAQQFPDLHSELNLSSLELGDSALYFCASSASLIGSGNTIYFGEGSWLTVV.

CDR3 nucleotides: TGTGCCAGCAGTCCAGCGGATGAAAAACTGTTTTTT. Amino acid sequence: CASSPADEKLFF. The V call is TRBV6-2 or TRBV6-3, the J call TRBJ1-4; D ambiguous. CDR1 is MNHEY and CDR2 is SVGEGT in the germline V gene. The CDR3 length is 12 residues. Trimming took off 5 bases at V and 6 bases at J, with 7 bases between the two ends.

The CDR3 region is CSAFRLASSRDTQYF. CDR3 nucleotides: TGCAGTGCTTTTCGACTAGCCTCTTCGCGGGATACGCAGTATTTT. This rearrangement joins TRBV20-1 to TRBJ2-3, with TRBD2 matching over 7 bases. The CDR3 spans 15 residues. Germline V lookup: CDR1 DFQATT, CDR2 SNEGSKA (reference sequence). V shed 5 bases and J 6 bases; nucleotides not matched to a gene: 14.

J is TRBJ2-4 and V is TRBV4-1, with D perhaps TRBD1 (5 bases). V lost 2 bases to trimming and J lost 0 bases, with 17 bases between them. CDR3 length equals 18 residues. Germline loops: CDR1 MGHRA, CDR2 YSYEKL. The CDR3 here is CASSQFIIGQLAKNIQYF. The CDR3 DNA reads as TGCGCCAGCAGCCAATTCATAATAGGACAATTAGCCAAAAACATTCAGTACTTC.

This clonotype has a handful of counts. The chain is built from TRBV11-2 and TRBJ1-2, with a possible D match to TRBD1 (6 bases). Trimming stripped 5 bases from V and 7 bases from J, with 17 bases between. Germline V CDR1 and CDR2: SGHAT, FQNNGV. This CDR3 is built from 14 residues. This CDR3 is CASSLMGGWSGYTF. The CDR3 coding sequence is TGTGCCAGCAGCCTAATGGGGGGCTGGAGTGGCTACACCTTC.

The chain joins TRBV7-9 to TRBJ2-6; D uncertain. Germline V CDR1 and CDR2: SEHNR, FQNEAQ (reference sequence). Between the trimmed V and J ends, which lost 3 bases and 0 bases, there was a span of 6 bases. The CDR3 totals 15 residues. This chain's CDR3 is CASSFHSSGANVLTF. DNA for the CDR3: TGTGCCAGCAGCTTCCACAGCTCTGGGGCCAACGTCCTGACTTTC.

The chain is built from TRBV25-1 and TRBJ2-1; 8 bases map to TRBD1. The CDR3 extends over 14 amino acids. Losses at the gene ends were 6 bases for V and 5 bases for J; bases not matched to a gene: 6. Germline values: CDR1 MGHDK, CDR2 SYGVNS. The CDR3 region is CASRVGQGDNEQFF. Written as DNA, the CDR3 is TGTGCCAGCAGGGTAGGACAGGGCGACAATGAGCAGTTCTTC.

As regards this clonotype: Its ends do not fully match the called genes, so a read error is possible. This sequence joins TRBV12-3 or TRBV12-4 and TRBJ1-2; no firm D call. This CDR3 comprises 12 residues. The CDR3 region has the DNA TGTACCAGCAGTTTTGGGAAGAGTGGCTACACCTTC. It translates to CTSSFGKSGYTF.

The V gene is TRBV9, the J gene TRBJ2-5; D is ambiguous. Germline CDR1 and CDR2: SGDLS and YYNGEE. The V end lost 0 bases, the J end lost 11 bases, and 23 bases lay between the germline ends. CDR3 length: 16 residues. The CDR3 DNA reads TGTGCCAGCAGCGTAGTCCCCGCAATGGACGCCCAAGGGCAGTACTTC. Its protein product is CASSVVPAMDAQGQYF.

The chain combines TRBV20-1 with TRBJ2-3; tentatively, D is TRBD2 (6 bases). The V and J ends lost 6 bases and 3 bases respectively, with 13 bases between them. The germline gives CDR1 DFQATT, CDR2 SNEGSKA (reference sequence). The CDR3 extends over 13 amino acids. The CDR3 DNA reads as TGCAGTGCCTTGGAGGCGGGGACAGATACGCAGTATTTT. Its protein is CSALEAGTDTQYF.